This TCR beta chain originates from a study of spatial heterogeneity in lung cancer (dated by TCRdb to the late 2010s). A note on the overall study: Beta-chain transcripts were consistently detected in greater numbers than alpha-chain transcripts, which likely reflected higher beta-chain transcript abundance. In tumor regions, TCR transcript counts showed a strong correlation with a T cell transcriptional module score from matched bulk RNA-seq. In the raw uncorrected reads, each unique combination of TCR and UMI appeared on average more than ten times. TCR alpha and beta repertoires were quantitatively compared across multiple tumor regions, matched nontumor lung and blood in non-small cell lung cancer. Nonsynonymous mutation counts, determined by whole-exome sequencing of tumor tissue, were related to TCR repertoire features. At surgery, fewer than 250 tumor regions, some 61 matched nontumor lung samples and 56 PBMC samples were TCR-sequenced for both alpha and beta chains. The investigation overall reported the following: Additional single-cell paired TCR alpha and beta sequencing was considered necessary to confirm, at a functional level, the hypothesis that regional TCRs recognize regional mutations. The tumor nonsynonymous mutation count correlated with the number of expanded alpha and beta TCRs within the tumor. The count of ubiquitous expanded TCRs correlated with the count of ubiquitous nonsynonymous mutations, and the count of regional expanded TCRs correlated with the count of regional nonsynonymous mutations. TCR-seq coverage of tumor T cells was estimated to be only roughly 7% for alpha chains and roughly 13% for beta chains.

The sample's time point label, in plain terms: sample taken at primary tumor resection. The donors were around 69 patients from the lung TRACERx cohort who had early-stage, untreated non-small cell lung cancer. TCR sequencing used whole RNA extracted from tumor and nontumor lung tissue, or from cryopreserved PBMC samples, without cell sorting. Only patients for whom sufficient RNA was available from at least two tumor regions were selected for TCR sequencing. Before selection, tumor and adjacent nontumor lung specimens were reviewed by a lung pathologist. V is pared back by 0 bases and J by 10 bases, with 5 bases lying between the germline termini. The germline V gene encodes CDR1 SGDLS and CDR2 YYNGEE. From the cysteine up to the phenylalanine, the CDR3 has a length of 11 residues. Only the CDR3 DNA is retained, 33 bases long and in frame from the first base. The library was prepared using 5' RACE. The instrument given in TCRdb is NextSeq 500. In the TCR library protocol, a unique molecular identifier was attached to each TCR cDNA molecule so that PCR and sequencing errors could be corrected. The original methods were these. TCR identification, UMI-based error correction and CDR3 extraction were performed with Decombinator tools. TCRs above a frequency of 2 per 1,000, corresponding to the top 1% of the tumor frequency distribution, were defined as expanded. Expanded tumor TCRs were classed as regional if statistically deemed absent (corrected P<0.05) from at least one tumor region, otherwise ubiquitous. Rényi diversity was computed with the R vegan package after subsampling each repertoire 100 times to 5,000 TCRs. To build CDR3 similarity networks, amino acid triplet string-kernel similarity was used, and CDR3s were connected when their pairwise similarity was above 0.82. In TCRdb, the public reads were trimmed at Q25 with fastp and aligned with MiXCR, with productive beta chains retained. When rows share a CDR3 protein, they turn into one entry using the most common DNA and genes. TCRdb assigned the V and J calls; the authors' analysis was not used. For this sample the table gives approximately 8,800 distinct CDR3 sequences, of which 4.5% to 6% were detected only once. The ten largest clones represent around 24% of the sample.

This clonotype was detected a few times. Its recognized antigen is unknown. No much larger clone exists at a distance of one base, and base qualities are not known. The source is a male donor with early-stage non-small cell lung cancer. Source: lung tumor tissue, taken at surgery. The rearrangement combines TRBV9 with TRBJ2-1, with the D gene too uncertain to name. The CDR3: CASSVVGEQFF. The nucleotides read TGTGCCAGCAGCGTAGTGGGGGAGCAGTTCTTC.